This T cell receptor beta chain was sequenced during a study of shared clonotypes between healthy human individuals. This clone was picked up many times. Its cognate antigen is unknown. The CDR3 runs to 16 residues. The germline CDR1 and CDR2 sequences are SGHRS and YFSETQ. Trimming took off 2 bases at V and 0 bases at J, with 11 bases between the two ends. Subsets obtained from CD4+ cells comprised CD45RA+ naive and CD45RA-negative memory cells. Broader study findings: The study sampled only blood, and tissue repertoires likely differ.

Every subset had its genomic DNA shared out evenly among several immunoSEQ plates. How the authors handled the data: Junction-only sequences without quality scores were provided by ImmunoSEQ, so filtering was different. Assay: immunoSEQ multiplex PCR; the TCRdb copy retains only in-frame clones and omits some. The V and J calls and clone size come from that table; D and trimming were worked out from the DNA. The sample records about 1.1 million clones, 70% to 80% being singletons. The source is a man younger than 35 in good health. Some clones in this sample may be carry-over from other donors' samples. The genes are TRBV5-1 and TRBJ1-4, with D unclear. Sequencing was done on a sample of memory CD4+ T cells from PBMCs. Subset here: CD45RA-negative fraction. CDR3 DNA sequence: TGCGCCAGCAGCTTTGGGTTATCAGCAACTAATGAAAAACTGTTTTTT. Translating it yields CASSFGLSATNEKLFF.